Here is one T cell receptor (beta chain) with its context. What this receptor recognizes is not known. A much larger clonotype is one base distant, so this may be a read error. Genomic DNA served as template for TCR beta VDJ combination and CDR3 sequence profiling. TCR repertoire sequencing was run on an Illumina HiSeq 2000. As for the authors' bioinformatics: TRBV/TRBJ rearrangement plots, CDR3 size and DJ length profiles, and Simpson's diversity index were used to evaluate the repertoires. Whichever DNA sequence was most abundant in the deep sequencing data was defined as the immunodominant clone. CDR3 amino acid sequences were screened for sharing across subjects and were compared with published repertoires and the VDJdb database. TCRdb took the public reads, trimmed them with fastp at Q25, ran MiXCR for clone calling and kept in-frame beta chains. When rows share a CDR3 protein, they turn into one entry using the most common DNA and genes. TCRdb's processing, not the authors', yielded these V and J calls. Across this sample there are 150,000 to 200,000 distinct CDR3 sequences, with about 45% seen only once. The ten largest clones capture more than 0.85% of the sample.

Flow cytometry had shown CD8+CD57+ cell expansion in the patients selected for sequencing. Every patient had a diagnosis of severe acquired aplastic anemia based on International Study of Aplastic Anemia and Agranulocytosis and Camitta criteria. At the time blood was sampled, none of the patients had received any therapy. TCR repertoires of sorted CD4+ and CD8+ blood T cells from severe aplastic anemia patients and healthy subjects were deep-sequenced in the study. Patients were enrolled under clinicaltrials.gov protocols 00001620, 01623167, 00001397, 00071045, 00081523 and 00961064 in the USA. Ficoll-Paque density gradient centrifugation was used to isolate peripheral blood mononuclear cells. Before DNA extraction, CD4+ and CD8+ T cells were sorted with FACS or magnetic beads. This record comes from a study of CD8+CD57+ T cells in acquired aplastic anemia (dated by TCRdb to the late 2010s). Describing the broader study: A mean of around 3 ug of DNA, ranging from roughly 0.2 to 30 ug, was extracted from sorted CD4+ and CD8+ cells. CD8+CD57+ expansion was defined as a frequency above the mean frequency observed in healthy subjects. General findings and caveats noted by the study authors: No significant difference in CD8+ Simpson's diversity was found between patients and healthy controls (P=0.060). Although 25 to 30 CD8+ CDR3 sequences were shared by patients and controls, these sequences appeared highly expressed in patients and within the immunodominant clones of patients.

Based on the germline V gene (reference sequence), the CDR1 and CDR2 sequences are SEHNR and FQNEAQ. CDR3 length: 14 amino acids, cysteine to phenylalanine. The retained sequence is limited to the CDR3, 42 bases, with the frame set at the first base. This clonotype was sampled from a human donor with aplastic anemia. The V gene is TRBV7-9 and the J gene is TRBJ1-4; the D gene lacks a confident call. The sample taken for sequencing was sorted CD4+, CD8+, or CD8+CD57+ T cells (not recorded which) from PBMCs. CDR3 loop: CASSHRHSNEKPFF. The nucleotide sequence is TGTGCCAGCAGCCACCGCCACAGTAATGAAAAACCGTTTTTT.